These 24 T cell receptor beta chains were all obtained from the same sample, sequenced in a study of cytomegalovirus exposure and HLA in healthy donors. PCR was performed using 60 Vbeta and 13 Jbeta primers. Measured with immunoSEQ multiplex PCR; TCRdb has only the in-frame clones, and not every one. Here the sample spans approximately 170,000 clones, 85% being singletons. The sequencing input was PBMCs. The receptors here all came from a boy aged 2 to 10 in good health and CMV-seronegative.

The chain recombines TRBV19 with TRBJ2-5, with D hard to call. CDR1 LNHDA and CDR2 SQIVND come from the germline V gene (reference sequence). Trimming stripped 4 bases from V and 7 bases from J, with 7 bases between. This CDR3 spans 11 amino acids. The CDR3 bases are TGTGCCAGTAGTAACGGGTGGACCCAGTACTTC. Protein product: CASSNGWTQYF. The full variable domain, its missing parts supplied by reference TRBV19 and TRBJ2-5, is DGGITQSPKYLFRKEGQNVTLSCEQNLNHDAMYWYRQDPGQGLRLIYYSQIVNDFQKGDIAEGYSVSREKKESFPLTVTSAQKNPTAFYLCASSNGWTQYFGPGTRLLVL.

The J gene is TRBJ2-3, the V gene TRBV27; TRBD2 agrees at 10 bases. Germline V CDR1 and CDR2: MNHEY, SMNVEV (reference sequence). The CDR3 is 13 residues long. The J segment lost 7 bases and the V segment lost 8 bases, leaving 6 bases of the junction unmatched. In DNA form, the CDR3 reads TGTGCCAGCCGCCCTAGCGGGGGACATACGCAGTATTTT. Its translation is CASRPSGGHTQYF.

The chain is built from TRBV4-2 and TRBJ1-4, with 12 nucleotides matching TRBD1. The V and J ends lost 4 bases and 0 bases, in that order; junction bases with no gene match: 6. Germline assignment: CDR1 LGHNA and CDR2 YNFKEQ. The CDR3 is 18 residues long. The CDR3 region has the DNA TGTGCCAGCAGCCTGGGACAGGGGGCCAGTGCAACTAATGAAAAACTGTTTTTT. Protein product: CASSLGQGASATNEKLFF.

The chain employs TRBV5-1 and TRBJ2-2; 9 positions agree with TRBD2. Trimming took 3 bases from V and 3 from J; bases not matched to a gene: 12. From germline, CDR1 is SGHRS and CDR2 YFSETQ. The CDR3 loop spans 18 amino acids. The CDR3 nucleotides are TGCGCCAGCAGCTCGTTCAAGGCGGGGGGGCAAGACACCGGGGAGCTGTTTTTT. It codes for CASSSFKAGGQDTGELFF.

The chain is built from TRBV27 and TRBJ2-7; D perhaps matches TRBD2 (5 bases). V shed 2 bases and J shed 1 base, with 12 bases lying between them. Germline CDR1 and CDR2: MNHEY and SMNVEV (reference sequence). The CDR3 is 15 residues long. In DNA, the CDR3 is TGTGCCAGCAGTTTACACGGGGTTTCTTCCTACGAGCAGTACTTC. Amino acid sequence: CASSLHGVSSYEQYF.

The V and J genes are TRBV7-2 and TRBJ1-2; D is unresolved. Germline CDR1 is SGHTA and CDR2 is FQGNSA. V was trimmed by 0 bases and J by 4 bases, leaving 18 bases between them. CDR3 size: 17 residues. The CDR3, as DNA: TGTGCCAGCAGCTTAGCCGGGAGAACAAACCCCGCCTATGGCTACACCTTC. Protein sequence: CASSLAGRTNPAYGYTF.

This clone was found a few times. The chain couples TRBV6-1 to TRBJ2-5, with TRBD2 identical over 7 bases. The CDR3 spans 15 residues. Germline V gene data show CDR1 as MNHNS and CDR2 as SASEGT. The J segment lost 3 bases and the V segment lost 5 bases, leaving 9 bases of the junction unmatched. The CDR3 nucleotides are TGTGCCAGCAGTTCCCCCCGCGGGAGAGAAGAGACCCAGTACTTC. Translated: CASSSPRGREETQYF.

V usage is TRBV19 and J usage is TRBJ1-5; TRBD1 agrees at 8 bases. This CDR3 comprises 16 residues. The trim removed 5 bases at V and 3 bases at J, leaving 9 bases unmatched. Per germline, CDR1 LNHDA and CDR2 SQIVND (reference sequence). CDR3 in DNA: TGTGCCAGTAGTCGGGCCAGGGGGCGTGTCAATCAGCCCCAGCATTTT. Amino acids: CASSRARGRVNQPQHF.

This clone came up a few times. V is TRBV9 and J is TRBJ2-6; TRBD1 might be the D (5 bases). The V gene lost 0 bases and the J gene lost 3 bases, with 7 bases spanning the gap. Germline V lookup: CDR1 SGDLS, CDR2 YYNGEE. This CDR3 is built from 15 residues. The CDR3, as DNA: TGTGCCAGCAGCGTAGAGGGGTTTGGGGCCAACGTCCTGACTTTC. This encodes CASSVEGFGANVLTF.

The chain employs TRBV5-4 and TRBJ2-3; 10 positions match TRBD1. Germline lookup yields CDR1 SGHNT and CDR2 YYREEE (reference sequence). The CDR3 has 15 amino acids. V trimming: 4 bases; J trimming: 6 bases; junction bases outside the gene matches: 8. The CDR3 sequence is CASSKKTGGADTQYF. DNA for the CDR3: TGTGCCAGCAGCAAGAAGACAGGGGGCGCGGATACGCAGTATTTT.

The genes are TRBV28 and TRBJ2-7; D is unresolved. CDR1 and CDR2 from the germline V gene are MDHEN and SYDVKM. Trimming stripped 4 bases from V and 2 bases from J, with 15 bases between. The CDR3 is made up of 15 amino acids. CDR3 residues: CASSSLGDWTYEQYF. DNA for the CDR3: TGTGCCAGCAGTTCGCTAGGTGATTGGACCTACGAGCAGTACTTC.

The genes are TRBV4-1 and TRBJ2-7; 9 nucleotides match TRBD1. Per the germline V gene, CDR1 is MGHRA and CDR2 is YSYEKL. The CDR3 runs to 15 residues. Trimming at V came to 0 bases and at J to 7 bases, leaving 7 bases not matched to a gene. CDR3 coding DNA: TGCGCCAGCAGCCAAGAACGGGGACAGGGCCGGGAGCAGTACTTC. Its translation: CASSQERGQGREQYF.

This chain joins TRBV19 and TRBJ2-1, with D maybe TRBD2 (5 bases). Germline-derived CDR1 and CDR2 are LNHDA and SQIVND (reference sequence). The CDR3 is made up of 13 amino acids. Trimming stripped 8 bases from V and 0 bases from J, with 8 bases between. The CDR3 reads CASGGSSYNEQFF. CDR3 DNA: TGTGCCAGTGGTGGGAGCTCCTACAATGAGCAGTTCTTC.

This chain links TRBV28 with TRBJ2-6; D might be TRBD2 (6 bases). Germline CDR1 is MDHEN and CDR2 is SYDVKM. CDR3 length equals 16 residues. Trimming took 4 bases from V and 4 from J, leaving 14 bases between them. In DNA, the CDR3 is TGTGCCAGCAGTTCGCTGGGCGCGGGAGGGGCCAACGTCCTGACTTTC. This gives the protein CASSSLGAGGANVLTF.

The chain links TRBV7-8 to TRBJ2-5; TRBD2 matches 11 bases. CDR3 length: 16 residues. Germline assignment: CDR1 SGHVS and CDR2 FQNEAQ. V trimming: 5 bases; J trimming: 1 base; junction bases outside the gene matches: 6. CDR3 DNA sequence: TGTGCCAGCAGCCGTGGACTAGCGGGCTTCCAAGAGACCCAGTACTTC. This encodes CASSRGLAGFQETQYF.

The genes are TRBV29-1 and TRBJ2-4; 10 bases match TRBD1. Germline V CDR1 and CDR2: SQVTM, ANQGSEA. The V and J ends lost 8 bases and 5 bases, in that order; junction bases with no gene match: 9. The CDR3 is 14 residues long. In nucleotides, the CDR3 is TGCAGCCTGACGGGCGGGACAGGGGAAAACATTCAGTACTTC. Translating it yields CSLTGGTGENIQYF.

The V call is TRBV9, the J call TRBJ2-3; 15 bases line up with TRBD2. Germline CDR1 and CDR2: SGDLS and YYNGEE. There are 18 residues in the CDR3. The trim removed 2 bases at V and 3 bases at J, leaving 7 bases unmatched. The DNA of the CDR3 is TGTGCCAGCAGCGTCGGGACTAGCGGGAGGTCCGTGACAGATACGCAGTATTTT. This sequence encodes CASSVGTSGRSVTDTQYF.

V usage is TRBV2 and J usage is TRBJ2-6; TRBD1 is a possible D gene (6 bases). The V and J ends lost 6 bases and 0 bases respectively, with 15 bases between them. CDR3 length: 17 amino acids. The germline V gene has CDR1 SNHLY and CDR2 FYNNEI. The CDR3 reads CASSLTWGLSGANVLTF. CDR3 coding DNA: TGTGCCAGCAGCCTGACTTGGGGGCTCTCTGGGGCCAACGTCCTGACTTTC.

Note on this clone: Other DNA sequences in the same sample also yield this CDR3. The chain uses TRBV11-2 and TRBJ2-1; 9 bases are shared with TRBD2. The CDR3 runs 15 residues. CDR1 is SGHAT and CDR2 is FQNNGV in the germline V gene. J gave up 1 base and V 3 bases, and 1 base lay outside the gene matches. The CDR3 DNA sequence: TGTGCCAGCAGCTTGACTAGCGGTTCCTACAATGAGCAGTTCTTC. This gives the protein CASSLTSGSYNEQFF. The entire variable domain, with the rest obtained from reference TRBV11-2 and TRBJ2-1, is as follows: EAGVAQSPRYKIIEKRQSVAFWCNPISGHATLYWYQQILGQGPKLLIQFQNNGVVDDSQLPKDRFSAERLKGVDSTLKIQPAKLEDSAVYLCASSLTSGSYNEQFFGPGTRLTVL.

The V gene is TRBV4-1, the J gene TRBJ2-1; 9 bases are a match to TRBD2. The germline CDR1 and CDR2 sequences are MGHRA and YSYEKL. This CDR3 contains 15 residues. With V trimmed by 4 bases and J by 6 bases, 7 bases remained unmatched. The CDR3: CASSRPSGEANEQFF. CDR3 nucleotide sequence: TGCGCCAGCAGCCGTCCTAGCGGGGAGGCCAATGAGCAGTTCTTC.

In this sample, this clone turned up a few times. The CDR3 DNA sequence: TGTGCCAGCACTCTTAGTACCCCTGGACAGTACAATCAGCCCCAGCATTTT. Amino acids: CASTLSTPGQYNQPQHF. The J gene is TRBJ1-5, the V gene TRBV9, with a possible D match to TRBD1 (6 bases). V was shortened by 6 bases and J by 3 bases, with 22 bases between the two germline ends. Germline assignment: CDR1 SGDLS and CDR2 YYNGEE. CDR3 length equals 17 residues.

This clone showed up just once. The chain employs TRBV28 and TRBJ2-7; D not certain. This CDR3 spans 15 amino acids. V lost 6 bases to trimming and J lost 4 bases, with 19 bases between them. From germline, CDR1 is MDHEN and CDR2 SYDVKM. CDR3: CASRHGYSALYEQYF. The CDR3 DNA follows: TGTGCCAGCAGACACGGATACTCAGCACTATACGAGCAGTACTTC.

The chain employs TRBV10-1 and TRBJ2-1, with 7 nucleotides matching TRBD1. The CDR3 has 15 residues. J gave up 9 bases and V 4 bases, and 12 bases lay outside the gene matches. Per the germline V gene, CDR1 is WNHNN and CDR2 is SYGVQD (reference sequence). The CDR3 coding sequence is TGCGCCAGCAGTGCGGGGCGACAGGGAAGGGCTGAGCAGTTCTTC. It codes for CASSAGRQGRAEQFF.

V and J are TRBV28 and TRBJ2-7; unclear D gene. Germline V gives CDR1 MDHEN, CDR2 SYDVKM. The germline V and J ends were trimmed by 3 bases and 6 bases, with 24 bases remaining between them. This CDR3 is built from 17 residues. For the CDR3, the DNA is TGTGCCAGCAGTTTCTTCCAGGTTTTTTACCCGATTCTCGAGCAGTACGTC. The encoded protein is CASSFFQVFYPILEQYV.